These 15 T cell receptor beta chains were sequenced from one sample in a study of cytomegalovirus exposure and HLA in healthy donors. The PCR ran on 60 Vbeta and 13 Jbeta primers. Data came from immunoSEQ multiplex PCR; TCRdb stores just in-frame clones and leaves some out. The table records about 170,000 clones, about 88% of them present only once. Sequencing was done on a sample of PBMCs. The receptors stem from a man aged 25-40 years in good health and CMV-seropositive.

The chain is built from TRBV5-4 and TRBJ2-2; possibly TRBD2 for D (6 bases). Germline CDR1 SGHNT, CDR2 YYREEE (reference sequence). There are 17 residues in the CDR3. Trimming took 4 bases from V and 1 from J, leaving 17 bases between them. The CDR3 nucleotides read TGTGCCAGCAGCCACCGACTAGGGCGAAGGAACACCGGGGAGCTGTTTTTT. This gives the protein CASSHRLGRRNTGELFF.

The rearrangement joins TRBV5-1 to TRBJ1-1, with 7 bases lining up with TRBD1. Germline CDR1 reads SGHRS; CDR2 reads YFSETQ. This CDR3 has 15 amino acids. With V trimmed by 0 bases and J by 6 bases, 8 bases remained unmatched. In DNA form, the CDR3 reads TGCGCCAGCAGCTTGGCGCCCGACAGGGTCGCTGAAGCTTTCTTT. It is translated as CASSLAPDRVAEAFF.

The CDR3 sequence is CASSYSGTWQYF. In DNA form, the CDR3 reads TGTGCCAGCAGCTATAGCGGGACGTGGCAGTACTTC. The V and J genes are TRBV7-2 and TRBJ2-7, with TRBD2 identical over 8 bases. J was trimmed by 9 bases and V by 4 bases; bases with no gene match: 5. The germline V gene has CDR1 SGHTA and CDR2 FQGNSA. The CDR3 runs to 12 residues.

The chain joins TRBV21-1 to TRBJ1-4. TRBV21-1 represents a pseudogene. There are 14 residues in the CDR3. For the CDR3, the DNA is TGTGCCAGCATTCGGAGCGCAACTAATGAAAAACTGTTTTTT. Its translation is CASIRSATNEKLFF.

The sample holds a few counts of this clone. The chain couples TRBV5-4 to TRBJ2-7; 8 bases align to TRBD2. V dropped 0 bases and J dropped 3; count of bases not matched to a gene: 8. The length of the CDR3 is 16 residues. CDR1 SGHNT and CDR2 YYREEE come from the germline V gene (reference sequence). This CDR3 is CASSLAGAGGLYEQYF. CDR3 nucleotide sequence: TGTGCCAGCAGCTTGGCCGGGGCGGGAGGCCTCTACGAGCAGTACTTC.

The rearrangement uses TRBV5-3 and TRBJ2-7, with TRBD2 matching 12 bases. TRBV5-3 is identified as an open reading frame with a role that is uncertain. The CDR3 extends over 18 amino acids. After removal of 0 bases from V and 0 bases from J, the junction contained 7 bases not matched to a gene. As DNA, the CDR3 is TGTGCCAGAAGCTTGGGGCTAGCGGGAGGGCCAAGCTCCTACGAGCAGTACGTC. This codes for CARSLGLAGGPSSYEQYV.

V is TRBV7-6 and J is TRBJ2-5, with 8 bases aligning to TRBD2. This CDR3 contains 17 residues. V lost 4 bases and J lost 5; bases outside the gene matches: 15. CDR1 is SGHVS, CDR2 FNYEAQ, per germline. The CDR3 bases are TGTGCCAGCAGCTCCAGCACCACAAGGACTAGCTTGGAGACCCAGTACTTC. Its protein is CASSSSTTRTSLETQYF.

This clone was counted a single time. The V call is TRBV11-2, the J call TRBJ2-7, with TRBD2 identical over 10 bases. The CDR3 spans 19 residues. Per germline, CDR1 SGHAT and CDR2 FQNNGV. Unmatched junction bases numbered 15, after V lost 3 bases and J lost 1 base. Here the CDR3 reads CASSFSPTSGIFRSYEQYF. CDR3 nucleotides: TGTGCCAGCAGCTTTTCCCCCACTAGCGGGATTTTCCGATCCTACGAGCAGTACTTC.

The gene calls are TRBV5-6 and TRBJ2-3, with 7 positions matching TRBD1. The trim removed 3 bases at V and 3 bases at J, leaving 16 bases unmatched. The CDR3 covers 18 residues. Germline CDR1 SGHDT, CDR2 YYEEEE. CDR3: CASSSTGTERLATDTQYF. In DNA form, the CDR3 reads TGTGCCAGCAGCTCCACCGGGACAGAACGCCTAGCAACAGATACGCAGTATTTT. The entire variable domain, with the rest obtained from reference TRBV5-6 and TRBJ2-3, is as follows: DAGVTQSPTHLIKTRGQQVTLRCSPKSGHDTVSWYQQALGQGPQFIFQYYEEEERQRGNFPDRFSGHQFPNYSSELNVNALLLGDSALYLCASSSTGTERLATDTQYFGPGTRLTVL.

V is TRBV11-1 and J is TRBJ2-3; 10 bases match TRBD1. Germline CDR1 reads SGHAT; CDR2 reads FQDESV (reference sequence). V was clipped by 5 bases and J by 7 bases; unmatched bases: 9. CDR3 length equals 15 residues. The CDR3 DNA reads TGTGCCAGCAGCCCGGCGGGACAGGGGACAAATACGCAGTATTTT. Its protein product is CASSPAGQGTNTQYF. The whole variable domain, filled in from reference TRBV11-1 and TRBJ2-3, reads EAEVAQSPRYKITEKSQAVAFWCDPISGHATLYWYRQILGQGPELLVQFQDESVVDDSQLPKDRFSAERLKGVDSTLKIQPAELGDSAMYLCASSPAGQGTNTQYFGPGTRLTVL.

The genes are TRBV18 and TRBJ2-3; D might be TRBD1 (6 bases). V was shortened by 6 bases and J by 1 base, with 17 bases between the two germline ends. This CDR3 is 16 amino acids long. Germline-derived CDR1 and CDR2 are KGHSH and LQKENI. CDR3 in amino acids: CASSLSLTGGTDTQYF. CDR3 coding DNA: TGTGCCAGCTCGCTTTCTTTGACAGGAGGCACAGATACGCAGTATTTT.

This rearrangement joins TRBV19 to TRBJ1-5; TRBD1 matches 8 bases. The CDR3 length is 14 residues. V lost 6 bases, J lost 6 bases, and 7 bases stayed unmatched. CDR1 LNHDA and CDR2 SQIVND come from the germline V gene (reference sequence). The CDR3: CASSPTGVGQPQHF. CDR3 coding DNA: TGTGCCAGTAGCCCGACAGGGGTTGGTCAGCCCCAGCATTTT.

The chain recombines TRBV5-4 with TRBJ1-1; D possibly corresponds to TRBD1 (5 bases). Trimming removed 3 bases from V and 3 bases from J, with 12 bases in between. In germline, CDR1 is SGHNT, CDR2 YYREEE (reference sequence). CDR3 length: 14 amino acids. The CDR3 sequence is CASSSLAGDTEAFF. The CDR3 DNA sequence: TGTGCCAGCAGCTCCCTTGCGGGGGACACTGAAGCTTTCTTT.

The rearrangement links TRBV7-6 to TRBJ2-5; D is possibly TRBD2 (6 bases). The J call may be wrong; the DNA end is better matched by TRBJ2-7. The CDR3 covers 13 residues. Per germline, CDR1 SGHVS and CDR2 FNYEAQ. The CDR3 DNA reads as TGTGCCAGCAGCTTAGGCGGGACCTACGAGCAGTACTTC. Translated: CASSLGGTYEQYF.

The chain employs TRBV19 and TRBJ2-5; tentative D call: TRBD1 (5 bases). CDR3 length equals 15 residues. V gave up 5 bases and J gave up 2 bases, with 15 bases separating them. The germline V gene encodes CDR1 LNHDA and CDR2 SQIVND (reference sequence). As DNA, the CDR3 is TGTGCCAGTAGTGCATGGGGCGGCGCGCAAGAGACCCAGTACTTC. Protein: CASSAWGGAQETQYF.